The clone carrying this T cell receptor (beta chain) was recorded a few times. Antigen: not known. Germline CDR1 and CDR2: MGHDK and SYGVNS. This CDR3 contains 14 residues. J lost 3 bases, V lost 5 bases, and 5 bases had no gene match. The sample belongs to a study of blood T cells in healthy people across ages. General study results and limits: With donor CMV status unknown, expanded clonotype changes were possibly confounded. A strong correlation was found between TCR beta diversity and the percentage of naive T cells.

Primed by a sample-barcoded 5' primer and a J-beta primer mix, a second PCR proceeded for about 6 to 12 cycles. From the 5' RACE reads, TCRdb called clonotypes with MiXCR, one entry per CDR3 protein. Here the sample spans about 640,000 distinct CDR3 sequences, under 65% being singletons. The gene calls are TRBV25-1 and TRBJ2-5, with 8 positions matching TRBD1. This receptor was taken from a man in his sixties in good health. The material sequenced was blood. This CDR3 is CASSYPDREETQYF. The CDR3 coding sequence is TGTGCCAGCAGTTATCCGGACAGGGAAGAGACCCAGTACTTC.